This record looks at one T cell receptor (beta chain) sequence and its context. This clone has just one count. Its recognized antigen is unknown. Within one base of it there is no much larger clone, and no base qualities were kept. The immunoSEQ Assay, a bias-controlled multiplex PCR, was used to amplify TCRbeta CDR3 regions from genomic DNA. On the study's bioinformatics: Within the assay, amplification of reference gene primers was used to estimate how many nucleated cells each sample contained. Sequence reads were collapsed and filtered to measure the absolute abundance of every unique TCRbeta CDR3 rearrangement. For each sample, productive Simpson clonality was calculated as the square root of Simpson's diversity index over productive rearrangements. This is the immuneACCESS table as TCRdb keeps it, with only in-frame sequences that have V and J called. A part of the clones is gone; compared with another copy, unresolved V genes explain less than half, and the rest is unexplained. That table gives V, J and clone size, and the DNA gave D and trimming. The sample profile shows hundreds of thousands of clones; roughly 89% of them were found once. The ten largest make up approximately 1.5% of the sample.

The data derive from a study of blood T cell repertoires in COVID-19 (dated by TCRdb to the early 2020s). Regarding the research as a whole: The collaborator samples originated in the United States, Italy and Spain and spanned the acute and convalescent phases of COVID-19. Where available, HLA class I and class II types were taken from metadata supplied by the sample provider and were not determined by assay-based typing. Samples were obtained from the ongoing ImmuneRACE study (first 160 participants) and from about 1,300 subjects provided by 6 global collaborators. Nearly every sample came with metadata listing a de-identified subject ID, COVID-19 status, age in years and sex. Subjects who had been exposed to COVID-19, were actively infected with it, or had recovered from it provided the deeply sampled blood TCRbeta repertoires that made up the dataset. The repertoires were released in a freely available public database intended as a resource for research on the immune response to SARS-CoV-2. The prospective study material was composed of cDNA or gDNA derived from T cells, B-cell-depleted T cells, or PBMCs.

V is shortened by 4 bases, J by 3 bases, and the region joining them spans 10 bases. The CDR3, cysteine through phenylalanine, is 14 amino acids long. Left in the record is the CDR3 DNA by itself, 42 bases read in frame from the first base. Based on the germline V gene, the CDR1 and CDR2 sequences are MNHEY and SVGAGI. The full study reports these points: The quantity of clinical and demographic metadata differed by source and by participant and was supplied without curation.

The collaborating institutions used their own protocols to collect whole blood in K2EDTA tubes. For TCRbeta analysis, collaborator samples were shipped as frozen whole blood, as isolated PBMCs, or as DNA extracted from either sample type. Sequenced material: peripheral blood. The TCR was taken from a woman between 25 and 40 years old with active or convalescent COVID-19. The chain employs TRBV6-5 and TRBJ1-5, with a weak D call of TRBD1 (6 bases match). The CDR3 has the sequence CASSLTGNNQPQHF. The nucleotides read TGTGCCAGCAGTTTGACAGGAAACAATCAGCCCCAGCATTTT.